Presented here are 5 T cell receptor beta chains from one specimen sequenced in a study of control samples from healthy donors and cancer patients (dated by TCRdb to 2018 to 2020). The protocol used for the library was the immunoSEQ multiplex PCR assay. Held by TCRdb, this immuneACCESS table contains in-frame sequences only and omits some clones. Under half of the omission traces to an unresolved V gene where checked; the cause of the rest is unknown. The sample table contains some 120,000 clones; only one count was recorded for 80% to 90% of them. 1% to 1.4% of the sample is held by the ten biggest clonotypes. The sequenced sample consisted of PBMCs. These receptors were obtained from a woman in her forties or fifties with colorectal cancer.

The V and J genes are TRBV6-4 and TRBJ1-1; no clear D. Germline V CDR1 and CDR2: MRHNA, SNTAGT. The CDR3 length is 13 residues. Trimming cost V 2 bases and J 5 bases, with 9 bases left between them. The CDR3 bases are TGTGCCAGCAGTGACGGCAGGACGACTGAAGCTTTCTTT. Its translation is CASSDGRTTEAFF.

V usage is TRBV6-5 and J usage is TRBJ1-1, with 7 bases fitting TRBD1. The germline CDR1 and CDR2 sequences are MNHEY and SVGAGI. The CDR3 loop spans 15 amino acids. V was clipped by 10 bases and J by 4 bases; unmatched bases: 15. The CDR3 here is CATLDGGRGRTEAFF. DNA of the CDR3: TGTGCCACCCTAGACGGGGGGAGGGGGCGCACTGAAGCTTTCTTT.

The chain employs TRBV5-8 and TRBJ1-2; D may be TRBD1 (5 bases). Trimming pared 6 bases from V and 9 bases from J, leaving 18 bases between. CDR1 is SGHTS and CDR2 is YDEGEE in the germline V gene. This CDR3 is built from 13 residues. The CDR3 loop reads CASTRGPGPSYTF. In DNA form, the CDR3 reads TGTGCCAGCACCAGAGGTCCGGGGCCTAGCTACACCTTC.

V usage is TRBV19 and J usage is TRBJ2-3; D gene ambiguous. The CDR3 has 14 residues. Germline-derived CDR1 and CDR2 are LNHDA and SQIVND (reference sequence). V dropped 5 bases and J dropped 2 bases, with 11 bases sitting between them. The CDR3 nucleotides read TGTGCCAGTAGTTCGGCCGTGGACACAGATACGCAGTATTTT. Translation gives CASSSAVDTDTQYF.

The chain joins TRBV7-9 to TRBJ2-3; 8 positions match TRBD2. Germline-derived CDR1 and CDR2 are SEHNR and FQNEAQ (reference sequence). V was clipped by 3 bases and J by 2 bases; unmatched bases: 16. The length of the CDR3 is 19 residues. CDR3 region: CASSFPVLSGGFITDTQYF. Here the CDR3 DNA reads TGTGCCAGCAGCTTCCCAGTCCTGAGCGGGGGATTCATCACAGATACGCAGTATTTT.